The 27 T cell receptor beta chains given below trace back to one sample, sequenced in a study of shared clonotypes between healthy human individuals. Profiled with immunoSEQ multiplex PCR; TCRdb holds only in-frame clones, not every one. The repertoire holds some 2 million clones, over 85% seen once, with 0.85% to 1.2% in the top ten. Selected positively for CCR7 and CD45RO-negative, naive CD8 cells excluded terminally differentiated effector memory CD45RA+ cells. The sample consisted of naive CD8+ T cells sorted from blood. These receptor sequences come from a man aged 18 to 29 in good health.

This chain uses TRBV30 with TRBJ2-3; no clear D gene. The ends were cut back, 4 bases at V and 3 bases at J, with 17 bases in the middle. CDR3 size: 15 residues. The germline V gene encodes CDR1 GTSNPN and CDR2 SVGIG (reference sequence). CDR3 residues: CAWKPLARETDTQYF. The DNA of the CDR3 is TGTGCCTGGAAACCCCTTGCGAGAGAAACAGATACGCAGTATTTT.

The chain recombines TRBV13 with TRBJ1-1; 10 bases fit TRBD1. The germline V gene encodes CDR1 PRHDT and CDR2 FYEKMQ (reference sequence). The CDR3 has 15 amino acids. V shed 4 bases, J shed 5 bases, and the junction held 7 bases outside the gene matches. The CDR3 DNA reads as TGTGCCAGCAGCTCCCCGGGACAGGGGTTTACTGAAGCTTTCTTT. Amino acids: CASSSPGQGFTEAFF.

The J gene is TRBJ1-2, the V gene TRBV28; TRBD1 matches 9 bases. The CDR3 covers 19 residues. Germline V gene lookup returns CDR1 MDHEN and CDR2 SYDVKM. Trimming took 8 bases from V and 0 from J; bases not matched to a gene: 19. This chain's CDR3 is CASCELGTGLWAANYGYTF. The CDR3 DNA is TGTGCCAGCTGCGAGCTGGGGACAGGGCTGTGGGCTGCTAACTATGGCTACACCTTC.

The CDR3 spells CASSVRGGNSYEQYF. The CDR3 DNA reads as TGTGCCAGCAGCGTAAGGGGGGGAAACTCCTACGAGCAGTACTTC. This chain connects TRBV9 to TRBJ2-7; D is possibly TRBD2 (7 bases). V was clipped by 1 base and J by 0 bases, with 11 bases between them. Germline V gives CDR1 SGDLS, CDR2 YYNGEE. The CDR3 consists of 15 residues.

The chain joins TRBV9 to TRBJ2-2; 13 nucleotides agree with TRBD2. Per the germline V gene, CDR1 is SGDLS and CDR2 is YYNGEE. The length of the CDR3 is 18 residues. With V trimmed by 3 bases and J by 4 bases, 9 bases remained unmatched. The CDR3 DNA reads TGTGCCAGCAGCGACCCTTCGGGACTAGCGGGACCCACCGGGGAGCTGTTTTTT. This codes for CASSDPSGLAGPTGELFF. Variable domain in full (rest from reference TRBV9 and TRBJ2-2): DSGVTQTPKHLITATGQRVTLRCSPRSGDLSVYWYQQSLDQGLQFLIQYYNGEERAKGNILERFSAQQFPDLHSELNLSSLELGDSALYFCASSDPSGLAGPTGELFFGEGSRLTVL.

This chain connects TRBV9 to TRBJ2-1; possible D gene TRBD2, 5 bases. The CDR3 is made up of 12 amino acids. Trimming took 7 bases from V and 5 from J, leaving 10 bases between them. The V gene's germline CDR1 is SGDLS and CDR2 YYNGEE. CDR3 residues: CASGPGDNEQFF. The CDR3 region has the DNA TGTGCCAGCGGACCCGGGGACAATGAGCAGTTCTTC.

The chain has TRBV6-1 and TRBJ2-7; D not certain. V was trimmed by 2 bases and J by 4 bases, leaving 12 bases between them. In germline, CDR1 is MNHNS, CDR2 SASEGT. The CDR3 contains 14 residues. This chain's CDR3 is CASSEFRHVYEQYF. CDR3 DNA sequence: TGTGCCAGCAGTGAATTCCGACACGTGTACGAGCAGTACTTC.

The CDR3 is CASSLGQGPSGNTIYF. In nucleotides, the CDR3 is TGTGCCAGCAGCTTAGGGCAGGGACCCTCTGGAAACACCATATATTTT. J is TRBJ1-3 and V is TRBV7-9; D may be TRBD1 (5 bases). This CDR3 contains 16 residues. V lost 1 base to trimming and J lost 0 bases, with 10 bases between them. Per the germline V gene, CDR1 is SEHNR and CDR2 is FQNEAQ (reference sequence).

The chain couples TRBV6-5 to TRBJ2-1; 8 nucleotides match TRBD2. V lost 8 bases, J lost 8 bases, and 11 bases stayed unmatched. The CDR3 totals 14 residues. Germline V CDR1 and CDR2: MNHEY, SVGAGI. For the CDR3, the DNA is TGTGCCAGCTCGACCGGGACTAGTTATTATGAGCAGTTCTTC. Its translation is CASSTGTSYYEQFF.

The J gene is TRBJ2-1, the V gene TRBV7-2; D may be TRBD2 (6 bases). This CDR3 has 16 amino acids. Germline CDR1 is SGHTA and CDR2 is FQGNSA. V was shortened by 5 bases and J by 3 bases, with 17 bases between the two germline ends. The chain's CDR3 is CASSIHGAGIYNEQFF. Here the CDR3 DNA reads TGTGCCAGCAGCATACACGGGGCGGGAATCTACAATGAGCAGTTCTTC.

As concerns this clone: This CDR3 is also generated by other DNA sequences in the sample. V and J are TRBV27 and TRBJ2-7; D may be TRBD2 (6 bases). V was pared by 2 bases and J by 0 bases, with 8 bases between. CDR3 size: 14 residues. The germline V gene has CDR1 MNHEY and CDR2 SMNVEV (reference sequence). CDR3 in amino acids: CASSLAGSSYEQYF. The DNA for the CDR3 is TGTGCCAGCAGTTTAGCGGGAAGCTCCTACGAGCAGTACTTC.

This chain connects TRBV10-3 to TRBJ2-5; 15 nucleotides line up with TRBD2. This CDR3 is 17 amino acids long. Germline values: CDR1 ENHRY, CDR2 SYGVKD. Unmatched junction bases numbered 6, after V lost 3 bases and J lost 4 bases. The CDR3 coding sequence is TGTGCCATCAGTGATCCGGGACTAGCGGGAGGCATAGAGACCCAGTACTTC. This sequence encodes CAISDPGLAGGIETQYF.

The chain couples TRBV19 to TRBJ1-1, with D maybe TRBD1 (5 bases). V shed 7 bases and J shed 4 bases, with 7 bases lying between them. Germline V gene sequence: CDR1 LNHDA, CDR2 SQIVND (reference sequence). There are 11 residues in the CDR3. The DNA for the CDR3 is TGTGCCAGTAATGGGGCCACTGAAGCTTTCTTT. Translated, it gives CASNGATEAFF.

This chain links TRBV10-3 with TRBJ2-6, with D perhaps TRBD2 (5 bases). This CDR3 is built from 12 residues. The V gene lost 10 bases and the J gene lost 3 bases, with 7 bases spanning the gap. The germline V gene encodes CDR1 ENHRY and CDR2 SYGVKD. The CDR3 DNA reads TGTGCCACCGGGGATGGGGCCAACGTCCTGACTTTC. Translating gives CATGDGANVLTF.

On this clone itself: In the same sample, other DNA sequences code for this CDR3. The CDR3 region has the DNA TGTGCCAGCAGTTCAACAGGGGGTGGAAACACCATATATTTT. Its translation: CASSSTGGGNTIYF. This chain links TRBV27 with TRBJ1-3; TRBD1 agrees at 8 bases. Trimming took 4 bases from V and 3 from J; bases not matched to a gene: 2. Germline CDR1 and CDR2: MNHEY and SMNVEV (reference sequence). The CDR3 spans 14 residues.

V is TRBV7-9 and J is TRBJ2-7; D remains ambiguous. CDR1 is SEHNR, CDR2 FQNEAQ, per germline (reference sequence). This CDR3 comprises 14 residues. Trimming removed 7 bases at V and 5 bases at J, with 18 bases between. The CDR3 coding sequence is TGTGCCAGCACGGGCGAGGACGACCGGGACGAGCAGTACTTC. Protein product: CASTGEDDRDEQYF.

This chain connects TRBV15 to TRBJ1-1, with unresolved D. CDR1 is LNHNV, CDR2 YYDKDF, per germline (reference sequence). Trimming pared 2 bases from V and 8 bases from J, leaving 12 bases between. This CDR3 spans 13 amino acids. CDR3 protein: CATSRIFSEEAFF. The CDR3 DNA reads TGTGCCACCAGCAGAATCTTCTCCGAGGAAGCTTTCTTT.

V gene TRBV7-3 combines with J gene TRBJ2-3; D not certain. CDR3 size: 14 residues. From germline, CDR1 is SGHTA and CDR2 FQGTGA. With 2 bases removed from V and 2 bases from J, the gap between germline ends came to 8 bases. This CDR3 is CASSLGLTTDTQYF. In DNA, the CDR3 is TGTGCCAGCAGCTTAGGCCTCACCACAGATACGCAGTATTTT. The variable domain in full, with the rest retrieved from reference TRBV7-3 and TRBJ2-3, is GAGVSQTPSNKVTEKGKYVELRCDPISGHTALYWYRQSLGQGPEFLIYFQGTGAADDSGLPNDRFFAVRPEGSVSTLKIQRTERGDSAVYLCASSLGLTTDTQYFGPGTRLTVL.

V usage is TRBV4-1 and J usage is TRBJ1-1; TRBD1 aligns across 9 bases. V was pared by 0 bases and J by 4 bases, with 6 bases of the junction left unmatched. Germline V lookup: CDR1 MGHRA, CDR2 YSYEKL. The CDR3 runs 16 residues. CDR3 in amino acids: CASSQEDRGSGTEAFF. The CDR3, as DNA: TGCGCCAGCAGCCAAGAGGACAGGGGAAGCGGCACTGAAGCTTTCTTT.

The V gene is TRBV5-1, the J gene TRBJ1-2; D call uncertain. CDR1 SGHRS and CDR2 YFSETQ come from the germline V gene. The CDR3 extends over 16 amino acids. V was pared by 0 bases and J by 2 bases, with 14 bases between. CDR3 sequence (DNA): TGCGCCAGCAGCTTGGCCGCCCCAGCGAAAAACTATGGCTACACCTTC. It is translated as CASSLAAPAKNYGYTF.

This chain links TRBV4-3 with TRBJ1-1; D gene unclear. The CDR3 has 15 amino acids. Germline V CDR1 and CDR2: LGHNA, YSLEER. V lost 0 bases, J lost 4 bases, and 12 bases lay in between. The CDR3 reads CASSQDYNGVTEAFF. CDR3 bases: TGCGCCAGCAGCCAAGATTATAATGGGGTCACTGAAGCTTTCTTT.

A few counts support this clone. The identical CDR3 is also encoded by other nucleotide sequences in the sample. The chain joins TRBV7-9 to TRBJ1-1; the D is unclear. V lost 3 bases to trimming and J lost 1 base, with 6 bases between them. The CDR3 covers 13 residues. Germline V CDR1 and CDR2: SEHNR, FQNEAQ (reference sequence). CDR3 residues: CASSLGANTEAFF. CDR3 in DNA: TGTGCCAGCAGCTTGGGAGCGAACACTGAAGCTTTCTTT.

This chain uses TRBV5-6 with TRBJ2-1; 7 bases line up with TRBD2. Per the germline V gene, CDR1 is SGHDT and CDR2 is YYEEEE. The trim removed 4 bases at V and 8 bases at J, leaving 3 bases unmatched. This CDR3 contains 12 residues. The CDR3 coding sequence is TGTGCCAGCAGCCTCCTAGCGGATGAGCAGTTCTTC. This gives the protein CASSLLADEQFF. The full variable domain, in which reference TRBV5-6 and TRBJ2-1 provide the parts outside the CDR3, is DAGVTQSPTHLIKTRGQQVTLRCSPKSGHDTVSWYQQALGQGPQFIFQYYEEEERQRGNFPDRFSGHQFPNYSSELNVNALLLGDSALYLCASSLLADEQFFGPGTRLTVL.

V gene TRBV6-6 combines with J gene TRBJ2-7; weak D call: TRBD2 (7 bases). The germline gives CDR1 MNHNY, CDR2 SVGAGI (reference sequence). This CDR3 is 13 amino acids long. V was pared by 6 bases and J by 4 bases, with 13 bases between. CDR3 DNA: TGTGCCAGCAGATACGAGGGGGGGTACGAGCAGTACTTC. Amino acid sequence: CASRYEGGYEQYF.

V usage is TRBV10-1 and J usage is TRBJ1-1; D gene unclear. Germline loops: CDR1 WNHNN, CDR2 SYGVQD (reference sequence). This CDR3 spans 16 amino acids. The germline V and J ends were trimmed by 0 bases and 1 base, with 12 bases remaining between them. The CDR3 DNA reads TGCGCCAGCAGTGAGTCTCGGGTTCCCCAGAACACTGAAGCTTTCTTT. It yields the protein CASSESRVPQNTEAFF.

The chain carries TRBV10-3 and TRBJ2-7; no clear D. Trimming removed 0 bases at V and 2 bases at J, with 8 bases between. The CDR3 extends over 14 amino acids. CDR1 and CDR2 (germline): ENHRY, SYGVKD. DNA of the CDR3: TGTGCCATCAGTGAGTCGCAAATGCCCTACGAGCAGTACTTC. This gives the protein CAISESQMPYEQYF.

V usage is TRBV7-9 and J usage is TRBJ1-1, with no clear D. Looked up from germline, CDR1 is SEHNR and CDR2 is FQNEAQ (reference sequence). The CDR3 contains 13 residues. V dropped 1 base and J dropped 7 bases, with 10 bases sitting between them. CDR3 sequence (DNA): TGTGCCAGCAGCTTAGTTTCCGGGTTTGAAGCTTTCTTT. Its translation: CASSLVSGFEAFF.